This T cell receptor beta chain was found in a study of glioma-infiltrating T cells after dendritic cell vaccination. Study in general: Three intradermal dendritic cell vaccine injections were given every two weeks.

Study-wide findings and caveats: Complete blood and tumor specimen sets were limited to few patients. Patients with more pretreatment TILs had longer time to progression and survival.

The primer mix had 60 V beta and 13 J beta primers. Sequencing used immunoSEQ multiplex PCR; TCRdb keeps in-frame clones, though not all of them. Of about 24,000 clones in the sample, 89% are singletons; the top ten hold around 3%. The CDR3 contains 14 residues. With 3 bases clipped from V and 6 bases from J, the junction kept 5 bases outside the gene matches. Germline lookup yields CDR1 SGHRS and CDR2 YFSETQ. This clone was picked up one time. What it binds is not known. Time point denoted: after dendritic cell vaccination, including at tumor progression/relapse. The receptor comes from a human donor with glioblastoma. The chain links TRBV5-1 to TRBJ1-4; 7 bases align to TRBD1. The input for sequencing was blood, taken after dendritic cell vaccination. The CDR3 here is CASSWGQSHEKLFF. The CDR3, as DNA: TGCGCCAGCAGCTGGGGACAGTCCCATGAAAAACTGTTTTTT.